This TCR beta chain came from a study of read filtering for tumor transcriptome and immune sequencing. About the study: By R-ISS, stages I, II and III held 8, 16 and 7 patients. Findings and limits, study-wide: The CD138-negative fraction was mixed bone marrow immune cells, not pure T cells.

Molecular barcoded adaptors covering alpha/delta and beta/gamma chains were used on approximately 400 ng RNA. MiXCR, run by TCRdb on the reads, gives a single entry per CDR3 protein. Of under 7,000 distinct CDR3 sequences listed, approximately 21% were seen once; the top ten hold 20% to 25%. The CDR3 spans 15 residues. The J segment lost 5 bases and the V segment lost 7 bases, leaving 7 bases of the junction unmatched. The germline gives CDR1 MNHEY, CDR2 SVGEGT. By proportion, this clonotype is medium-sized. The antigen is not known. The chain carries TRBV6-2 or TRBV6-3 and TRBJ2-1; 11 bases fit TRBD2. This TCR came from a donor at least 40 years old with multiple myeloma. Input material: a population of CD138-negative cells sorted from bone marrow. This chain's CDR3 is CASMLAGGNHNEQFF. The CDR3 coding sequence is TGTGCCAGCATGTTAGCGGGAGGGAACCACAATGAGCAGTTCTTC.